This T cell receptor (beta chain) came from a study of T cell responses to AZD1222 COVID-19 vaccine. Study-wide results and limits: The study sampled repertoires only after the peak T cell response.

Clones were read by immunoSEQ multiplex PCR, and TCRdb kept only the in-frame ones, dropping some. The table shows roughly 150,000 clones, with about 91% occurring only once. The junction had 11 bases not matched to a gene; V was cut back by 5 bases and J by 6 bases. Looked up from germline, CDR1 is SEHNR and CDR2 is FQNEAQ (reference sequence). CDR3 length equals 17 residues. On this clone: What it recognizes is unknown.

The material was peripheral blood, obtained on day 0 of AZD1222 vaccination. This chain uses TRBV7-9 with TRBJ2-1; TRBD2 agrees at 12 bases. The receptor's source is an adult in good health. As DNA, the CDR3 is TGTGCCAGCAGCCCCGTCTCTAGCGGGAGGGCAGGCAATGAGCAGTTCTTC. Its protein is CASSPVSSGRAGNEQFF.